This TCR beta chain is drawn from a study of response to subunit inactivated influenza vaccine. Study observations and caveats: Authors suggested each seasonal influenza vaccination recruits few new T cells.

TCRdb reprocessed the RT-PCR reads with MiXCR, giving one entry per CDR3 protein. Of hundreds of thousands of distinct CDR3 sequences listed, more than 11% are singletons. Concerning this clonotype: Antigen specificity is unknown.

This material consisted of PBMCs from blood, taken approximately 15 days before vaccination. This TCR derives from a man aged 50 to 60 who received an inactivated influenza vaccine.

The CDR3 DNA sequence: TGCGCCAGCAGCCAAGATCGTGGTAGAGGGGTCTTAGAGCAGTACTTC. It specifies CASSQDRGRGVLEQYF. The chain joins TRBV4-3 to TRBJ2-7; D might be TRBD1 or TRBD2, each matching 5 bases. V was clipped by 0 bases and J by 7 bases, with 19 bases between them. The CDR3 has 16 amino acids. Germline V CDR1 and CDR2: LGHNA, YSLEER.